This T cell receptor beta chain was documented in a study of beta chain features in type 1 diabetes. Study findings and constraints: All four CD4+ subsets from Type 1 diabetes patients carried moderately but significantly shorter TCRB CDR3s.

Expressed TCRB transcripts were sequenced because the entire RNA isolate underwent reverse transcription. TCRdb's copy holds only in-frame clones and misses some; the assay was immunoSEQ multiplex PCR. Among about 16,000 clones listed, around 70% were seen once. Looked up from germline, CDR1 is SQVTM and CDR2 is ANQGSEA. There are 16 residues in the CDR3. V dropped 6 bases and J dropped 0 bases, with 21 bases sitting between them. As to this clone: Its matching antigen is unknown.

The receptor's source is a young man with type 1 diabetes. Sequenced input: stem cell memory CD4+ T cells from blood. This chain uses TRBV29-1 with TRBJ2-7; TRBD2 might be the D (5 bases). The CDR3 nucleotides are TGCAGCGTCCTTGGGCCCTTCGGTGGGAGCTCCTACGAGCAGTACTTC. Translating gives CSVLGPFGGSSYEQYF.